This T cell receptor beta chain was retrieved from a study of identifying expanded T cells in peripheral blood. In regard to this clone: The target antigen is unknown.

General study points: Technical replicates showed around 1.2 changed clones; approximately 2 weeks roughly 16; four weeks 19. Variance in clone template counts between approximately two-week samples significantly increased with total template count across all healthy donors.

No infections or other immune events were documented during collection. Generated by immunoSEQ multiplex PCR, the TCRdb table keeps only in-frame clones and is missing some. This table has under 90,000 clones, approximately 89% appearing once. This TCR was sampled from a person between 18 and 69 years old in good health. The sequencing sample was made of blood.

The CDR3 sequence: CASSVETGGFYNEQFF. CDR3 nucleotide sequence: TGTGCCAGCAGCGTAGAAACAGGGGGATTTTACAATGAGCAGTTCTTC. The V and J genes are TRBV9 and TRBJ2-1; 8 bases align to TRBD1. This CDR3 comprises 16 residues. Germline V CDR1 and CDR2: SGDLS, YYNGEE. Trimming took 0 bases from V and 4 from J; bases not matched to a gene: 6.